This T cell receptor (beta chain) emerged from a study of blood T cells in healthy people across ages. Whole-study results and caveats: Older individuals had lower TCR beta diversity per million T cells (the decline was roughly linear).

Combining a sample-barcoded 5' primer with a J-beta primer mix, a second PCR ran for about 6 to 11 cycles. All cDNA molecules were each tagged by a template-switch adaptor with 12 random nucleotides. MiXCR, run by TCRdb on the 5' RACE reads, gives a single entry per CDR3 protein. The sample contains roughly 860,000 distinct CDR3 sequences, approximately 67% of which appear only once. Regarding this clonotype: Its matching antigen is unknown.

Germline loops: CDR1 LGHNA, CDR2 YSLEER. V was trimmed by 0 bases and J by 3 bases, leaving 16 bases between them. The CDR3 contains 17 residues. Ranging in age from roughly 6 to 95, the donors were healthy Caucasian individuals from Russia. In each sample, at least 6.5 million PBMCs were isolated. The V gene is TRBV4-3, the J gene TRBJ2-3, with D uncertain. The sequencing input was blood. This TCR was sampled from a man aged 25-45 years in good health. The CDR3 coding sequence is TGCGCCAGCAGCCAAGATGCGTTGGGCAGGCTTACAGATACGCAGTATTTT. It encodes CASSQDALGRLTDTQYF.